This is a list of T cell receptor beta chains from one sample in a study of OX40 agonist ivuxolimab in advanced cancers. Method: immunoSEQ multiplex PCR; TCRdb's copy keeps in-frame clones and lacks some. The sample has approximately 91,000 clones, about 86% seen once. Sequenced here: CD4+ or CD8+ T cells sorted from blood, sampled in a trial of the OX40 agonist ivuxolimab. The receptors originated from an adult with an advanced solid tumor such as melanoma, head and neck, liver or kidney cancer. Each CDR3 is given with its conserved first and last residue. The D gene is left open where the match is weak.

V | D | CDR3
TRBV5-6 | . | CASSLMGLYGYTF
TRBV9 | TRBD1 | CASSARQGVTDTQYF
TRBV27 | TRBD2 | CASSLRRGGGNEQYF
TRBV30 | . | CAWSVSLMNTEAFF
TRBV2 | . | CASSESGMNYGYTF
TRBV15 | . | CATSASGLETQYF
TRBV5-4 | . | CASSLLGPEKGYTF
TRBV7-2 | TRBD2 | CASSPRTSGEVEQYF
TRBV6-1 | . | CASGHSKDTQYF
TRBV10-3 | TRBD2 | CAISAEVAGGGRNEQFF
TRBV6-5 | . | CATKEMQATYEQYF
TRBV18 | . | CASSPYRTVGSQPQHF
TRBV9 | . | CASSVKADTQYF
TRBV4-1 | TRBD2 | CASSHEPGLAGNYNEQFF
TRBV28 | . | CASSPVDTPRAAFF
TRBV25-1 | . | CASSTLFGSGNTIYF
TRBV6-5 | TRBD1 | CASKQGEYTIYF
TRBV30 | TRBD1 | CAWSVQRTGVTGELFF
TRBV5-4 | . | CASSLGQGPVSAEAFF
TRBV6-4 | . | CASLQGNYEQYF
TRBV7-9 | . | CASRHRDDNKGQYF
TRBV6-5 | . | CASSYEGSGNIQYF
TRBV7-9 | TRBD2 | CASSPGGLPNEQYF
TRBV4-1 | TRBD2 | CASSQDGRQAGGPYNEQFF
TRBV2 | . | CASSTQGGTDTQYF
TRBV7-2 | . | CASSRGFMNTEAFF
TRBV6-1 | . | CASSEADSRAGNTIYF
TRBV19 | . | CASTLERNQPQHF
TRBV28 | . | CASSFYTEGQPQHF
TRBV5-6 | . | CASSLGGDGYTF
TRBV27 | . | CASSQGLPNYGYTF
TRBV23-1 | . | CASSQSSGRGETQYF
TRBV11-3 | . | CASSLGVNTNEQFF
TRBV30 | TRBD1 | CAWIPLGQGSPKSGNTIYF
TRBV2 | . | CASSTSGPYGYTF
TRBV5-1 | . | CASSRDKAAGVDGAFF
TRBV4-3 | . | CASSQDGAAPNYGYTF
TRBV15 | TRBD1 | CATSIDRGSGNTIYF
TRBV29-1 | . | CSVDWNSGANVLTF
TRBV7-6 | TRBD1 | CASSPGTGAQKLFF
TRBV14 | . | CASSLRGLRDTEAFF
TRBV5-1 | . | CASSSGRLQTDTQYF
TRBV9 | . | CASSEGVVNTEAFF
TRBV5-1 | . | CASSPATSWNTEAFF
TRBV28 | TRBD1 | CASSSLGQEELGNQPQHF
TRBV28 | . | CASSSLPSEETQYF
TRBV7-6 | . | CASSSQSAGYYEQYF
TRBV10-1 | . | CASSDPETPNRLEAEAFF
TRBV7-6 | . | CASSLPQDTQYF
TRBV4-1 | . | CASSQLELQETQYF
TRBV7-6 | . | CASSLAPGSQETQYF
TRBV9 | . | CASSARRDVEQFF